This T cell receptor (beta chain) was sequenced during a study of T cells after yellow fever vaccination. Study at large: SMART-Seq v4 Ultra Low Input prepared libraries from low-cell fractions. Study outcomes and limitations: From the bulk population, abundant clonotypes could contaminate and appear within FACS-sorted repertoires. The CD4 and CD8 compartments had a small share of their clonotypes in common. Post-booster reappearance was seen for most primary-vaccination clones (roughly 96% CD4, 75% to 90% CD8).

Germline CDR1 reads PRHDT; CDR2 reads FYEKMQ (reference sequence). The V end lost 5 bases, the J end lost 0 bases, and 11 bases lay between the germline ends. CDR3 length: 14 amino acids. This clonotype was observed a handful of times. Antigen specificity is unknown. TCRdb analysed the 5' RACE reads with MiXCR anew, one entry per CDR3 protein. The sample carries 500,000 to 650,000 distinct CDR3 sequences, about 12% recorded once. This chain joins TRBV13 and TRBJ2-7; D possibly corresponds to TRBD2 (5 bases). The starting material was PBMCs, obtained on the day of the yellow fever booster vaccination. The sequence was obtained from a man younger than 45 who received the YFV17D yellow fever vaccine. The CDR3 DNA is TGTGCCAGCAGCGCTGGACTCGGCTCCTACGAGCAGTACTTC. It specifies CASSAGLGSYEQYF.